The 5 T cell receptor beta chains listed next were all sequenced from one sample in a study of shared clonotypes between healthy human individuals (dated by TCRdb to the early 2020s). The library came from the immunoSEQ multiplex PCR assay. TCRdb's version of the immuneACCESS table is confined to in-frame rearrangements and falls short of the full clone set. An unresolved V gene accounts for under half of the shortfall where checked; the remainder is of unknown origin. The sample profile shows around 1 million clones; about three quarters of them were found once. The ten largest account for approximately 1.5% of the sample. The sequencing input was memory CD4+ T cells sorted from blood. What the cell subset or site label conveys for this sample: CD45RA-negative fraction. Source of these receptors: a man younger than 35 in good health.

This clone occurred once. This chain links TRBV5-1 with TRBJ1-3; 7 bases align to TRBD1. Germline CDR1 and CDR2: SGHRS and YFSETQ. Trimming removed 4 bases from V and 0 bases from J; junction bases left unmatched: 7. The CDR3 has 16 amino acids. The CDR3 coding sequence is TGCGCCAGCAGCCCGTTGACAGGGTACTCTGGAAACACCATATATTTT. It specifies CASSPLTGYSGNTIYF.

With respect to this clone: Other DNA sequences in the same sample also yield this CDR3. The J gene is TRBJ2-2, the V gene TRBV9; D not resolved. This CDR3 comprises 15 residues. Trimming took off 0 bases at V and 1 base at J, with 7 bases between the two ends. The germline V gene has CDR1 SGDLS and CDR2 YYNGEE. The CDR3 region has the DNA TGTGCCAGCAGCGTAGTTCCATTGAACACCGGGGAGCTGTTTTTT. Protein sequence: CASSVVPLNTGELFF.

This chain joins TRBV7-9 and TRBJ1-2, with a possible D match to TRBD1 (6 bases). V was trimmed by 3 bases and J by 0 bases, leaving 17 bases between them. Germline V lookup: CDR1 SEHNR, CDR2 FQNEAQ (reference sequence). The CDR3 spans 17 residues. CDR3 nucleotide sequence: TGTGCCAGCAGCTTCTCGGGGGCAGGCCTAGCTAACTATGGCTACACCTTC. Encoded protein: CASSFSGAGLANYGYTF.

J is TRBJ2-2 and V is TRBV7-2; tentatively, D is TRBD2 (5 bases). The germline V gene has CDR1 SGHTA and CDR2 FQGNSA. CDR3 size: 13 residues. Between the trimmed V and J ends, which lost 2 bases and 7 bases, there was a span of 8 bases. The CDR3 sequence is CASSLNRGGELFF. The CDR3 nucleotides read TGTGCCAGCAGCTTAAATCGGGGCGGGGAGCTGTTTTTT.

Only one count was recorded for this clone. Other DNA variants within this sample encode the same CDR3. The V and J genes are TRBV7-2 and TRBJ1-5; possibly TRBD1 for D (5 bases). Trimming shortened V by 1 base and J by 2 bases, and 9 bases separated the two germline ends. Germline V CDR1 and CDR2: SGHTA, FQGNSA. The CDR3 has 15 residues. Written as DNA, the CDR3 is TGTGCCAGCAGCTTAGGGGGGGTTGGCAATCAGCCCCAGCATTTT. Amino acids: CASSLGGVGNQPQHF.